This TCR beta chain appears in the sequencing data of a study of T cell repertoires in cytomegalovirus infection. Study results and caveats: Pooled public TCR beta family frequency picked out CMV carriers with the relevant HLA. Ex vivo responses were dominated by HLA-C-restricted CMV-specific TCR beta clonotypes.

This clonotype showed up many times. Its antigen is currently unknown. Germline CDR1 reads SNHLY; CDR2 reads FYNNEI. The ends were cut back, 10 bases at V and 6 bases at J, with 15 bases in the middle. The CDR3 sequence is 13 residues long. MiXCR was run by TCRdb on the reads, yielding one entry per CDR3 protein. The data hold about 300,000 distinct CDR3 sequences, with around 10% observed a single time. The sample comprised PBMCs. The genes are TRBV2 and TRBJ2-2; tentatively, D is TRBD2 (6 bases). The receptor was isolated from a human donor in good health (CMV status not recorded). Some clones in this sample may be carry-over from other donors' samples. The chain's CDR3 is CATGLRWAGELFF. DNA for the CDR3: TGTGCCACGGGACTCCGTTGGGCCGGGGAGCTGTTTTTT.